The next 20 T cell receptor beta chains were all read from a single sample in a study of T cell responses to AZD1222 COVID-19 vaccine. Profiling relied on immunoSEQ multiplex PCR, and the TCRdb table lists in-frame clones only, not all of them. Here the sample spans roughly 150,000 clones, 91% being singletons. The input for sequencing was peripheral blood, taken on day 0 of AZD1222 vaccination. These receptors all stem from an adult in good health.

This clone was seen once. CDR3 sequence (DNA): TGTGCCAGCAGTTTCACTAGACCGTCCTACAATGAGCAGTTCTTC. Protein product: CASSFTRPSYNEQFF. The J gene is TRBJ2-1, the V gene TRBV28, with D maybe TRBD2 (5 bases). This CDR3 is built from 15 residues. Looked up from germline, CDR1 is MDHEN and CDR2 is SYDVKM. V gave up 3 bases and J gave up 1 base, with 10 bases separating them. Using reference TRBV28 and TRBJ2-1 for the parts outside the CDR3, the full variable domain is DVKVTQSSRYLVKRTGEKVFLECVQDMDHENMFWYRQDPGLGLRLIYFSYDVKMKEKGDIPEGYSVSREKKERFSLILESASTNQTSMYLCASSFTRPSYNEQFFGPGTRLTVL.

V gene TRBV18 combines with J gene TRBJ2-2; 10 nucleotides agree with TRBD1. The germline CDR1 and CDR2 sequences are KGHSH and LQKENI. Trimming at V came to 6 bases and at J to 6 bases, leaving 7 bases not matched to a gene. CDR3 length: 15 amino acids. The CDR3 DNA reads TGTGCCAGCTCCTCCGGACAGGGGGACGCCGGGGAGCTGTTTTTT. Protein: CASSSGQGDAGELFF.

The table lists this clone with a count of one. A read error may account for a junction end that differs from germline. The rearrangement uses TRBV7-2 and TRBJ2-3, with TRBD1 as a possible D gene (6 bases). Per the germline V gene, CDR1 is SGHTA and CDR2 is FQGNSA. The CDR3 consists of 16 residues. Here the CDR3 reads CASSLIGTPSTDTQYF. In DNA, the CDR3 is TGTGCCAGCAGCTTGATAGGGACACCTAGCACAGATACGCAATATTTT.

The chain carries TRBV7-3 and TRBJ2-5; TRBD2 might be the D (5 bases). Germline values: CDR1 SGHTA, CDR2 FQGTGA. The CDR3 runs 15 residues. The ends were cut back, 1 base at V and 1 base at J, with 10 bases in the middle. The CDR3 DNA reads as TGTGCCAGCAGCTTAATGCCGGGGAGCCAAGAGACCCAGTACTTC. Its translation is CASSLMPGSQETQYF.

The chain combines TRBV18 with TRBJ2-7; D perhaps matches TRBD2 (5 bases). The germline V gene encodes CDR1 KGHSH and CDR2 LQKENI. V was clipped by 2 bases and J by 4 bases, with 9 bases between them. The CDR3 runs to 13 residues. Written as DNA, the CDR3 is TGTGCCAGCTCACCATTCGGGGAATACGAGCAGTACTTC. Translated: CASSPFGEYEQYF. Full variable domain (remainder filled in from reference TRBV18 and TRBJ2-7): NAGVMQNPRHLVRRRGQEARLRCSPMKGHSHVYWYRQLPEEGLKFMVYLQKENIIDESGMPKERFSAEFPKEGPSILRIQQVVRGDSAAYFCASSPFGEYEQYFGPGTRLTVT.

CDR3 sequence reads: CASSLFERTSTDTQYF. CDR3 bases: TGTGCCAGCAGCTTATTTGAGCGAACAAGCACAGATACGCAGTATTTT. This chain joins TRBV7-3 and TRBJ2-3; D not certain. CDR3 size: 16 residues. Looked up from germline, CDR1 is SGHTA and CDR2 is FQGTGA. Deletions cut 2 bases from V and 0 bases from J, with 12 bases between.

This chain connects TRBV7-9 to TRBJ1-4; D call uncertain. There are 18 residues in the CDR3. V was shortened by 5 bases and J by 10 bases, with 29 bases between the two germline ends. Germline lookup yields CDR1 SEHNR and CDR2 FQNEAQ (reference sequence). The CDR3 region is CASSRHLAGEVSHSKLFF. CDR3 bases: TGTGCCAGCAGCCGACATCTTGCAGGCGAAGTGTCGCATTCAAAACTGTTTTTT.

The rearrangement uses TRBV19 and TRBJ1-1, with TRBD1 matching 7 bases. The CDR3 consists of 14 residues. With 7 bases clipped from V and 5 bases from J, the junction kept 10 bases outside the gene matches. Germline V gene data show CDR1 as LNHDA and CDR2 as SQIVND (reference sequence). In DNA, the CDR3 is TGTGCCAGTAAACCAGGGGGGGTTGATACTGAAGCTTTCTTT. This codes for CASKPGGVDTEAFF.

The chain couples TRBV28 to TRBJ2-1; 8 bases are a match to TRBD2. J lost 5 bases, V lost 5 bases, and 8 bases had no gene match. Germline CDR1 MDHEN, CDR2 SYDVKM. The CDR3 totals 15 residues. The CDR3 bases are TGTGCCAGCAGTAGCCGGGGGGGCTATCACAATGAGCAGTTCTTC. This sequence encodes CASSSRGGYHNEQFF.

This clone is a singleton in its sample. The chain recombines TRBV5-1 with TRBJ1-3, with D tentatively TRBD1 (5 bases). Germline-derived CDR1 and CDR2 are SGHRS and YFSETQ. Trimming cost V 5 bases and J 4 bases, with 16 bases left between them. The CDR3 spans 15 residues. CDR3 sequence reads: CASSFGTLGGNTIYF. CDR3 DNA: TGCGCCAGCAGTTTCGGGACCCTAGGAGGAAACACCATATATTTT.

This clone turned up a few times. The chain has TRBV4-3 and TRBJ2-7; 10 bases fit TRBD1. The CDR3 has 18 amino acids. J lost 5 bases, V lost 0 bases, and 13 bases had no gene match. Germline V gene sequence: CDR1 LGHNA, CDR2 YSLEER. The chain's CDR3 is CASSQDGSPGTGVDEQYF. Written as DNA, the CDR3 is TGCGCCAGCAGCCAAGATGGGTCCCCCGGGACAGGGGTTGACGAGCAGTACTTC.

The chain is built from TRBV7-2 and TRBJ2-7; 7 bases match TRBD1. V lost 1 base and J lost 2; bases outside the gene matches: 5. CDR1 is SGHTA and CDR2 is FQGNSA in the germline V gene. The CDR3 runs 15 residues. The CDR3 nucleotides are TGTGCCAGCAGCTTAGTGCCGGGACAGACCTACGAGCAGTACTTC. Translating gives CASSLVPGQTYEQYF.

The chain joins TRBV19 to TRBJ2-1; weak D call: TRBD1 (6 bases). Germline V CDR1 and CDR2: LNHDA, SQIVND (reference sequence). Between the trimmed V and J ends, which lost 0 bases and 12 bases, there was a span of 12 bases. The CDR3 has 13 residues. The CDR3 DNA follows: TGTGCCAGTAGTATAGACAGGGGTCGGGGGCAGTTCTTC. Its translation is CASSIDRGRGQFF. The full variable domain, with the rest looked up from reference TRBV19 and TRBJ2-1, is DGGITQSPKYLFRKEGQNVTLSCEQNLNHDAMYWYRQDPGQGLRLIYYSQIVNDFQKGDIAEGYSVSREKKESFPLTVTSAQKNPTAFYLCASSIDRGRGQFFGPGTRLTVL.

This clone is a singleton in its sample. The chain employs TRBV25-1 and TRBJ1-1; weak D call: TRBD1 (5 bases). This CDR3 has 11 amino acids. From germline, CDR1 is MGHDK and CDR2 SYGVNS. The V end was cut by 6 bases, the J end by 8 bases, with 10 bases between. The CDR3, as DNA: TGTGCCAGCAGCGCAGGGATAGAAGCTTTCTTT. This codes for CASSAGIEAFF.

This chain joins TRBV7-9 and TRBJ1-1; D is undetermined. This CDR3 is 12 amino acids long. Germline values: CDR1 SEHNR, CDR2 FQNEAQ (reference sequence). Trimming stripped 6 bases from V and 9 bases from J, with 14 bases between. Here the CDR3 reads CASSFPDQQAFF. In DNA form, the CDR3 reads TGTGCCAGCAGTTTCCCCGATCAACAAGCTTTCTTT.

The rearrangement links TRBV7-9 to TRBJ1-5, with no clear D. Germline V gene lookup returns CDR1 SEHNR and CDR2 FQNEAQ (reference sequence). Between the trimmed V and J ends, which lost 1 base and 6 bases, there was a span of 7 bases. The CDR3 contains 13 residues. CDR3 amino acids: CASSLEGSQPQHF. Written as DNA, the CDR3 is TGTGCCAGCAGCTTAGAGGGTAGTCAGCCCCAGCATTTT.

The chain carries TRBV2 and TRBJ1-1, with D hard to call. The germline V gene has CDR1 SNHLY and CDR2 FYNNEI. This CDR3 contains 14 residues. Trimming removed 3 bases at V and 1 base at J, with 9 bases between. The CDR3 DNA reads as TGTGCCAGCAGTGATACTGGCAGGAACACTGAAGCTTTCTTT. The encoded protein is CASSDTGRNTEAFF.

This chain connects TRBV2 to TRBJ2-3; D uncertain. CDR3 length: 15 residues. The V gene's germline CDR1 is SNHLY and CDR2 FYNNEI. The V end was cut by 1 base, the J end by 6 bases, with 14 bases between. This CDR3 is CASSEDRRPRDTQYF. DNA of the CDR3: TGTGCCAGCAGTGAAGACCGGCGACCCAGGGATACGCAGTATTTT.

V and J are TRBV28 and TRBJ2-2; 16 positions match TRBD2. The CDR3 consists of 18 residues. Trimming took 4 bases from V and 0 from J; bases not matched to a gene: 2. CDR1 is MDHEN and CDR2 is SYDVKM in the germline V gene. The chain's CDR3 is CASSSGTSGRANTGELFF. In DNA, the CDR3 is TGTGCCAGCAGTTCCGGGACTAGCGGGAGGGCGAACACCGGGGAGCTGTTTTTT.

V gene TRBV11-2 combines with J gene TRBJ1-5; TRBD1 might be the D (6 bases). V gave up 0 bases and J gave up 0 bases, with 9 bases separating them. Germline CDR1 SGHAT, CDR2 FQNNGV. The CDR3 runs 16 residues. CDR3 amino acids: CASSLEAGDSNQPQHF. The DNA of the CDR3 is TGTGCCAGCAGCTTAGAGGCAGGGGATAGCAATCAGCCCCAGCATTTT.